This record covers a single T cell receptor (beta chain). This entry is derived from a study of T cell changes during pregnancy in multiple sclerosis. The germline V gene encodes CDR1 MDHEN and CDR2 SYDVKM. This CDR3 contains 14 residues. V lost 6 bases and J lost 2, with 14 bases in between. The method was immunoSEQ multiplex PCR; TCRdb's version includes in-frame clones alone and lacks a portion of them. The table records just under 45,000 clones, more than 90% of them present only once. The sequenced sample was CD4+ T cells from peripheral blood mononuclear cells, obtained in the first trimester of pregnancy. The receptor's source is a female donor with multiple sclerosis, enrolled in a pregnancy study. V gene TRBV28 combines with J gene TRBJ2-7; a weak D match, TRBD1 (5 bases). DNA of the CDR3: TGTGCCAGCAGGGCGGAAGGGGATGCCTACGAGCAGTACTTC. Translation gives CASRAEGDAYEQYF.